This is a list of T cell receptor beta chains from one sample in a study of CD8 T cells in ankylosing spondylitis. TCRdb ran MiXCR on the 5' RACE reads and lists one entry per CDR3 protein. Of roughly 670,000 distinct CDR3 sequences listed, around 20% are singletons. The sequencing input was blood, either unsorted or a sorted T cell fraction (not recorded which). These receptors all stem from a male donor with ankylosing spondylitis. Each CDR3 is given with its conserved first and last residue.

len | v_gene | CDR3aa
15 | TRBV3-1 | CASSPIWDRSYEQYF
11 | TRBV12-3/TRBV12-4 | CASSAGGEQYF
14 | TRBV10-3 | CAIRKDREGEKLFF
14 | TRBV20-1 | CSASRGFSYNEQFF
17 | TRBV25-1 | CASSEIAGDRITDTQYF
15 | TRBV12-3/TRBV12-4 | CASSFRRQGQETQYF
19 | TRBV6-1 | CASSERGLLGYSDNSPLHF
14 | TRBV5-6 | CASSPGTWGLEQYF
13 | TRBV7-9 | CASSSSPTGELFF
14 | TRBV12-3/TRBV12-4 | CASSPGPDLDTQYF
15 | TRBV28 | CASSPIGSPGQPQHF
15 | TRBV9 | CASSPGTINTGELFF
14 | TRBV5-1 | CASSLDRGPVEQYF
14 | TRBV4-3 | CASSQEARVPGYTF
13 | TRBV20-1 | CSAYRAPVETQYF
14 | TRBV20-1 | CSAGTSGGGDEQFF
18 | TRBV4-1 | CASSQDGGDVQGSRGQFF
14 | TRBV11-2 | CASSSTRTRDTQYF
13 | TRBV4-3 | CASSQDSWETQYF
11 | TRBV12-5 | CASAGVTEAFF
13 | TRBV7-2 | CASSLSPAETQYF
15 | TRBV7-9 | CASSAAGTSGGERFF
14 | TRBV18 | CASSPPTDNYGYTF
14 | TRBV6-5 | CASSYLRQDPEAFF
16 | TRBV10-3 | CAISESRREGPGEQFF
17 | TRBV7-2 | CPSSLVATPGTTDTQYF
14 | TRBV2 | CASFGQGRTGELFF
12 | TRBV4-2 | CASSVLGAKQYF
14 | TRBV29-1 | CSAEFGDLNTEAFF
14 | TRBV5-1 | CASSPRTGDYEQYF
13 | TRBV11-1 | CASRPSVAYEQYF
15 | TRBV10-1 | CASSDGGAGANVLTF
14 | TRBV6-4 | CASSEQGSTDTQYF
13 | TRBV20-1 | CSANRDPRVEQYF
19 | TRBV14 | CASSQDRLAGIPPLDTQYF
15 | TRBV5-1 | CASSWGDRDTGELFF
15 | TRBV5-1 | CASSLTGTANQPQHF
14 | TRBV6-1 | CASRPGTSKYEQYF
17 | TRBV9 | CASSSLGQGAPTDTQYF
19 | TRBV25-1 | CASSARTRGGWFGANVLTF
17 | TRBV12-3/TRBV12-4 | CASSPGEGQLSYQPQHF
22 | TRBV28 | CASSFRQKKGQGAAGSTGELFF
13 | TRBV27 | CASSLITGTEAFF
16 | TRBV7-3 | CASSLRGQGAPNEQFF
16 | TRBV5-1 | CASSLASLAGGETQYF
14 | TRBV11-2 | CASSFDRGLAEQYF
16 | TRBV28 | CASRRLRRAGANVLTF